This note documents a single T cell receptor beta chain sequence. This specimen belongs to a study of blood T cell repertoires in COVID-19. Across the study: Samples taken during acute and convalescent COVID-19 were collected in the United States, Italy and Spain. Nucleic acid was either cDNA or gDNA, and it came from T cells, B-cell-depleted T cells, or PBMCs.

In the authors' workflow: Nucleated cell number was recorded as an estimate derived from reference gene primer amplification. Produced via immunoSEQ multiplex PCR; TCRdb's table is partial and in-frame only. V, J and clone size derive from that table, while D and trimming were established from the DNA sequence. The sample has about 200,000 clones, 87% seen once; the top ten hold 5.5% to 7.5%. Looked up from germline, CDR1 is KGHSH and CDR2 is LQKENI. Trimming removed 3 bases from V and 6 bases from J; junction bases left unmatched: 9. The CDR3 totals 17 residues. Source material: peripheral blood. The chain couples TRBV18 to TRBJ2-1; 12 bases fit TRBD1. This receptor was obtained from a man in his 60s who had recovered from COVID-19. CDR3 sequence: CASSPPVGQGAGNEQFF. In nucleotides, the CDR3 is TGTGCCAGCTCACCGCCGGTGGGACAGGGGGCCGGCAATGAGCAGTTCTTC.